This T cell receptor beta chain was obtained from a study of shared T cell receptors in the human thymus (dated by TCRdb to the early 2020s). Broadly, across the study: The study examined how the human thymus generates shared, self-reactive T-cell receptor alpha chains.

The library was built by means of the immunoSEQ multiplex PCR assay. In its TCRdb copy, this immuneACCESS table keeps in-frame sequences only and misses some clones. Where compared with another copy, unresolved V genes explain less than half of these, and the others have no known cause. Within this sample are more than 300,000 clones, with 85% to 95% of them counted one time only. About 0.02% of the sample comes from the top ten. To note about this clone: The antigen it recognizes is unknown. No much larger clonotype is one base removed from it; base qualities were not supplied.

The CDR3, from cysteine to phenylalanine, totals 15 residues. Here the CDR3 DNA is all that survives: 45 bases in frame from base 1. Deletion took 9 bases off V and 6 bases off J, with a span of 21 bases between the germline ends. CDR1 and CDR2 are drawn from the germline V gene: MGHDK, SYGVNS. The specimen sequenced was thymocytes. This TCR came from a human donor. Recombination linked TRBV25-1 to TRBJ2-1; the D region possibly corresponds to TRBD1 (6 bases align). The CDR3 has the sequence CASEGGDQGCNEQFF. The nucleotide sequence reads TGTGCCAGTGAAGGTGGGGACCAGGGGTGCAATGAGCAGTTCTTC.